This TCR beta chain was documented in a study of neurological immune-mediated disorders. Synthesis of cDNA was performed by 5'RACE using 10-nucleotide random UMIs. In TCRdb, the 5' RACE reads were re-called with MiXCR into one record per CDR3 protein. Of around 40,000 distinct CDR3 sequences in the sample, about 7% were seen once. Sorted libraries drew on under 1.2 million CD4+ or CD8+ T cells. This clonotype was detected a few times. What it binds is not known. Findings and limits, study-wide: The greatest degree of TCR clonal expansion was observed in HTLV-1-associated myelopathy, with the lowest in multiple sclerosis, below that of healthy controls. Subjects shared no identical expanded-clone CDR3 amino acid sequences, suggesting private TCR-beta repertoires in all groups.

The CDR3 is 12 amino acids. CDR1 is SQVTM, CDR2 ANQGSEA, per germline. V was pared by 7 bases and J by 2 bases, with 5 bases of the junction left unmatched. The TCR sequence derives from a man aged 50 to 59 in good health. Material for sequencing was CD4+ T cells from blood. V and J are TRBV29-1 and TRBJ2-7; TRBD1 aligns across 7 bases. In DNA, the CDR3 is TGCAGCGCCGTCGACAGGGCCTACGAGCAGTACTTC. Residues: CSAVDRAYEQYF.